This TCR beta chain was sequenced in a study of response to subunit inactivated influenza vaccine. Findings of the study overall: Each seasonal influenza vaccination, the authors suggested, recruits few new T cells.

CDR3 length equals 13 residues. The germline gives CDR1 SQVTM, CDR2 ANQGSEA. V lost 4 bases to trimming and J lost 2 bases, with 12 bases between them. TCRdb analysed the RT-PCR reads with MiXCR anew, one entry per CDR3 protein. Of approximately 480,000 distinct CDR3 sequences listed, about a tenth are singletons. This clonotype was seen repeatedly, ten times or more. Its target is not known. The receptor was isolated from a middle-aged man who received an inactivated influenza vaccine. The starting material was PBMCs from blood, obtained 45 days after vaccination. The V and J genes are TRBV29-1 and TRBJ2-7, with D possibly being TRBD2 (5 bases). The chain's CDR3 is CSVGFGETYEQYF. CDR3 DNA sequence: TGCAGCGTTGGGTTCGGGGAAACCTACGAGCAGTACTTC.